This T cell receptor beta chain was sequenced during a study of metastatic and nonmetastatic thyroid tumors (dated by TCRdb to about 2020). About the full investigation: The researchers compared repertoires between peripheral blood samples and tumor or nodule tissue samples from patients with malignant or benign thyroid disease. Study-wide findings and limitations: In both blood and tumor samples, TCR beta diversity was reported to be significantly higher in malignant tumors than in benign nodules.

None of the patients had been given any treatment before thyroid surgery. Using T-cell receptor beta sequencing, the researchers looked back retrospectively at clinical samples from patients, gathered between the early 2010s and the late 2010s. This clone was observed at least ten times. Its antigen is currently not known. Nothing much larger sits one base from this clone, and base qualities are not available. According to the germline V gene (reference sequence), CDR1 reads DFQATT and CDR2 reads SNEGSKA. From cysteine to phenylalanine, the CDR3 is 12 amino acids long. Of the read, only the CDR3 DNA is kept; its 36 bases are in frame from base 1. V loses 7 bases of germline sequence and J loses 4 bases, and the interval between the two ends is 13 bases. To prepare the library, PCR was applied. TCRdb lists the instrument as Illumina HiSeq 4000. The TCR beta-chain CDR3 region of each patient was profiled by high-throughput sequencing. As for the authors' bioinformatics: A classifier to discriminate distant-metastatic papillary thyroid cancer patients was built from CDR3 differences across clinicopathological groups. To measure repertoire diversity the researchers used the Shannon index, while the Morisita-Horn index served to gauge how similar the tumor and blood repertoires were. TCRdb took the public reads, trimmed them with fastp at Q25, ran MiXCR for clone calling and kept in-frame beta chains. These V and J calls are TCRdb output, not the study's own analysis. The sample table lists 7,800 or so clones, around 20% of them with a count of one. The leading ten clones occupy 9.6% of the sample.

Sequences were obtained from adjacent normal tissue. The chain is made from TRBV20-1 and TRBJ2-5; too little of a D gene remains to name it. The receptor was derived from a female donor with papillary thyroid cancer or a benign thyroid nodule (not recorded which). Some clones in this sample may be carry-over from other donors' samples. CDR3 loop: CSGEPDGETQYF. Here is the DNA: TGCAGTGGCGAACCGGACGGAGAGACCCAGTACTTC.